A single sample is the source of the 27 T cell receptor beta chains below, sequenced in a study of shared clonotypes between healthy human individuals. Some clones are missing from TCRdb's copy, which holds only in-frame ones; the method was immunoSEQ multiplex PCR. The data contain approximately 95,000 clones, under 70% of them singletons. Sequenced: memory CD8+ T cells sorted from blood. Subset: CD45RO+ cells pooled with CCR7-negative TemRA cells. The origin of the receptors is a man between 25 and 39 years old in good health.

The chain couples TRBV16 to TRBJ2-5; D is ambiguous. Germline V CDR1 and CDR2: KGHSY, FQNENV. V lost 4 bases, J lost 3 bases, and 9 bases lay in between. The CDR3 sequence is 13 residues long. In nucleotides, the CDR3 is TGTGCCAGCAGCCCAACCAACAAAGAGACCCAGTACTTC. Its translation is CASSPTNKETQYF.

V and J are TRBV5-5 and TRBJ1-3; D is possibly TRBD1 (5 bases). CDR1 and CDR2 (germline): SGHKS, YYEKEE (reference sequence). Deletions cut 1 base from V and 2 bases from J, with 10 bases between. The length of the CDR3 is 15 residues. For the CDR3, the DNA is TGTGCCAGCAGCTTGTGGGGCAGAGCTGGAAACACCATATATTTT. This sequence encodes CASSLWGRAGNTIYF.

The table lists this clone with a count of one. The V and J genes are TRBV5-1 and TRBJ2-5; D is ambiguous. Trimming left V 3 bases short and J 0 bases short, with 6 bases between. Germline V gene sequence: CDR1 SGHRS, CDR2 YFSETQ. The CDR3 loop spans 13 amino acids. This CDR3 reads CASSSNNQETQYF. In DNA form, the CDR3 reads TGCGCCAGCAGCTCGAATAACCAAGAGACCCAGTACTTC.

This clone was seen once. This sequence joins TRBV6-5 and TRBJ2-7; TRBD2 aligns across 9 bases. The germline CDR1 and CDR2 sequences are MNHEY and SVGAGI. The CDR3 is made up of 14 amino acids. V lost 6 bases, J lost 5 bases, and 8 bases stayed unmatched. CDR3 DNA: TGTGCCAGCAGGGGGGGGGCGGGAGGGAACGAGCAGTACTTC. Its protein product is CASRGGAGGNEQYF.

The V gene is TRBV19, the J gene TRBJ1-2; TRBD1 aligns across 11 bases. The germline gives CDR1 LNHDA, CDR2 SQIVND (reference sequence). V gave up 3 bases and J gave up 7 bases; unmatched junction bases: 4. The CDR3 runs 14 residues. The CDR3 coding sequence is TGTGCCAGTAGTATTACTGGGACAGGGGGTGGCTACACCTTC. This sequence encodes CASSITGTGGGYTF.

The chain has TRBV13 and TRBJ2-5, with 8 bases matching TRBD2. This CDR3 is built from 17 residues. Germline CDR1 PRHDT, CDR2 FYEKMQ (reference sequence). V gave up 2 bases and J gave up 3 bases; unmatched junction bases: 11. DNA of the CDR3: TGTGCCAGCAGCTTAAGCCCCCGGGAGGGGGGGGAAGAGACCCAGTACTTC. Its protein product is CASSLSPREGGEETQYF. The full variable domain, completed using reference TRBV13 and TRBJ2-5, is AAGVIQSPRHLIKEKRETATLKCYPIPRHDTVYWYQQGPGQDPQFLISFYEKMQSDKGSIPDRFSAQQFSDYHSELNMSSLELGDSALYFCASSLSPREGGEETQYFGPGTRLLVL.

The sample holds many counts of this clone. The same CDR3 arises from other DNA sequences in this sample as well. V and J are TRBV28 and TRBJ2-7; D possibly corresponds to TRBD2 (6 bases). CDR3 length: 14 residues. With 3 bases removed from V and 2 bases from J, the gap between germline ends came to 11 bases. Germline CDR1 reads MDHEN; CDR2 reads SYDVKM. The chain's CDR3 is CASSFGGDPYEQYF. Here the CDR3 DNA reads TGTGCCAGCAGTTTCGGAGGGGACCCCTACGAGCAGTACTTC.

The CDR3 protein is CASSSTVTAYEQYF. CDR3 DNA sequence: TGTGCCAGCAGTTCAACAGTTACAGCCTACGAGCAGTACTTC. The chain employs TRBV28 and TRBJ2-7; D gene unclear. Trimming left V 4 bases short and J 2 bases short, with 12 bases between. The length of the CDR3 is 14 residues. In germline, CDR1 is MDHEN, CDR2 SYDVKM.

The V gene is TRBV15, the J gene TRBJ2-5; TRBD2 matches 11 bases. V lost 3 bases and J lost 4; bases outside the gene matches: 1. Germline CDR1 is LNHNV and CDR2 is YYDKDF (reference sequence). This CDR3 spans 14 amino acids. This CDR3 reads CATSRLAGGETQYF. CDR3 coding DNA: TGTGCCACCAGCAGGCTAGCGGGAGGAGAGACCCAGTACTTC.

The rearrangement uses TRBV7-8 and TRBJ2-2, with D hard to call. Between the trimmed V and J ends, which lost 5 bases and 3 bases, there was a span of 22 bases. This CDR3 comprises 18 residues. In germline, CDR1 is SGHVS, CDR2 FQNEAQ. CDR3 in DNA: TGTGCCAGCAGCCCACCGAATTCGAAAAACAAATACACCGGGGAGCTGTTTTTT. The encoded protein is CASSPPNSKNKYTGELFF.

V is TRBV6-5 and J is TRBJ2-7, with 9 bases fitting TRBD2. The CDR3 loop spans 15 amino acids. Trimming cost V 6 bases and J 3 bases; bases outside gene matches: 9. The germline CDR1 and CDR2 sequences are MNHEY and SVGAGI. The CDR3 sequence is CASRLTSGEIYEQYF. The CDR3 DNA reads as TGTGCCAGCAGATTGACTAGCGGTGAAATCTACGAGCAGTACTTC.

CDR3 bases: TGTGCCACCAGCACCAGACAGGGGATAACCTACGAGCAGTACTTC. This gives the protein CATSTRQGITYEQYF. The chain uses TRBV15 and TRBJ2-7, with 8 positions matching TRBD1. From germline, CDR1 is LNHNV and CDR2 YYDKDF (reference sequence). With 4 bases clipped from V and 2 bases from J, the junction kept 7 bases outside the gene matches. CDR3 length equals 15 residues.

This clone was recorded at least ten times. CDR3 DNA: TGCGCCAGCAGCCTTAGACAGGTGTCAGAGGAAAAACTGTTTTTT. The encoded protein is CASSLRQVSEEKLFF. The chain has TRBV4-1 and TRBJ1-4, with a weak D call TRBD1 (6 bases). The CDR3 has 15 amino acids. Germline V gives CDR1 MGHRA, CDR2 YSYEKL. V lost 4 bases, J lost 8 bases, and 17 bases lay in between.

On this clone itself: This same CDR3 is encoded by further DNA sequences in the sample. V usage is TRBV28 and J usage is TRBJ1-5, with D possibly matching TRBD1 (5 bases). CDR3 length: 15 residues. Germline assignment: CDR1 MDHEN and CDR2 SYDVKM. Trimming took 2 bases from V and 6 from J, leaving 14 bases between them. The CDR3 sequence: CASSLGQGFRQPQHF. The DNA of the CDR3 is TGTGCCAGCAGTTTAGGGCAGGGATTTCGTCAGCCCCAGCATTTT.

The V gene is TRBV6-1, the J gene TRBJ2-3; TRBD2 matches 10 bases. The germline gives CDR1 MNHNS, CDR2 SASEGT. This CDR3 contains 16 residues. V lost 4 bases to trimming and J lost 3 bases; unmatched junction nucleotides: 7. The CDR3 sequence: CASSVSSGSPTDTQYF. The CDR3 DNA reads TGTGCCAGCAGTGTGTCTAGCGGGAGCCCTACAGATACGCAGTATTTT.

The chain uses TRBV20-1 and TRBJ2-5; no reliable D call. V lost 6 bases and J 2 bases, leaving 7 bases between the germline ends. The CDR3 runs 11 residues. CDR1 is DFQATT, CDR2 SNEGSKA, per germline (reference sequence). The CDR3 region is CSALRQETQYF. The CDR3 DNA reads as TGCAGTGCCCTTCGGCAAGAGACCCAGTACTTC.

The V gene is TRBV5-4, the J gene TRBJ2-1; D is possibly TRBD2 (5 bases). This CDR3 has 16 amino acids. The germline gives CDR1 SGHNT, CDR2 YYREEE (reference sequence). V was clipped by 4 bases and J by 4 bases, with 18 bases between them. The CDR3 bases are TGTGCCAGCAGCCGACCACTTGGACTGGAATACAATGAGCAGTTCTTC. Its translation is CASSRPLGLEYNEQFF.

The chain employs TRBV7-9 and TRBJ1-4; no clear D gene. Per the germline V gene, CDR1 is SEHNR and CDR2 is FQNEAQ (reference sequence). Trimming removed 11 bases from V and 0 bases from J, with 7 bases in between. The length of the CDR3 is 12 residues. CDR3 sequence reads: CAGTTTNEKLFF. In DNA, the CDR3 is TGTGCCGGAACCACAACTAATGAAAAACTGTTTTTT.

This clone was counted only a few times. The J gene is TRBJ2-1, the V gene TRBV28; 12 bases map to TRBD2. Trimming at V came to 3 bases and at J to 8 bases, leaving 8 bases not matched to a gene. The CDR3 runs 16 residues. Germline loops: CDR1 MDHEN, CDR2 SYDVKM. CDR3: CASSFLLAGGVDEQFF. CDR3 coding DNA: TGTGCCAGCAGTTTTCTCCTAGCGGGAGGGGTCGATGAGCAGTTCTTC.

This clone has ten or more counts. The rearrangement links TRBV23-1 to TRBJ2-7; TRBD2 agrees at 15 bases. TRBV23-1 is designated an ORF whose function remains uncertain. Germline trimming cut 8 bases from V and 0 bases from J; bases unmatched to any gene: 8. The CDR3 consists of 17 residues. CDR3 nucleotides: TGCGCCAGCTCTCCGGGACTAGCGGGAGGTCGCTCCTACGAGCAGTACTTC. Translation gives CASSPGLAGGRSYEQYF.

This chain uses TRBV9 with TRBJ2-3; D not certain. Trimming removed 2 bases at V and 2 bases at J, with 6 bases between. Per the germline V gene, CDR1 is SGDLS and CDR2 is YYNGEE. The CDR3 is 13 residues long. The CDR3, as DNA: TGTGCCAGCAGCGTCGGAAACACAGATACGCAGTATTTT. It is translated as CASSVGNTDTQYF.

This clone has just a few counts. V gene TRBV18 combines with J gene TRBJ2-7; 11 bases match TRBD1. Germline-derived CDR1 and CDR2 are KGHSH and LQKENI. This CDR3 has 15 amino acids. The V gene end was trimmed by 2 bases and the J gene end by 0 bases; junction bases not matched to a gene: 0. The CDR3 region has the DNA TGTGCCAGCTCACCAGGGACAGGGGGCTCCTACGAGCAGTACTTC. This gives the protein CASSPGTGGSYEQYF.

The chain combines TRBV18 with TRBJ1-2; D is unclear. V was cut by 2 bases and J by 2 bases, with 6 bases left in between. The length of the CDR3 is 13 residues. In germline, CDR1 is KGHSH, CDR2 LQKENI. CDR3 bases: TGTGCCAGCTCACCAGAGCTCAACTATGGCTACACCTTC. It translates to CASSPELNYGYTF.

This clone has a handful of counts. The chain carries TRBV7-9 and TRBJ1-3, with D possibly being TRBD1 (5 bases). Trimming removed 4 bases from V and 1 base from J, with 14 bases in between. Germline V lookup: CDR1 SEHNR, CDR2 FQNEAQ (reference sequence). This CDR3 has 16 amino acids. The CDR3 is CASSSITGWSGNTIYF. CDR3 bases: TGTGCCAGCAGCTCAATCACAGGCTGGTCTGGAAACACCATATATTTT.

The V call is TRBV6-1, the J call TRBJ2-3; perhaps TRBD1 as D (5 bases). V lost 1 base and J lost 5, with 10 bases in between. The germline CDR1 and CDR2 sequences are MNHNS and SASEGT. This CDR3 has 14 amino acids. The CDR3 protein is CASSEGWGGDTQYF. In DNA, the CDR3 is TGTGCCAGCAGTGAAGGTTGGGGCGGAGATACGCAGTATTTT.

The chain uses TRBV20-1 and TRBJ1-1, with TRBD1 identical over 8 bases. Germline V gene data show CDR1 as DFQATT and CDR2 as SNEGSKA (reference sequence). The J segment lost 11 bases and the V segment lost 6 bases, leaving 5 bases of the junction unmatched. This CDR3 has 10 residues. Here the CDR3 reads CSARQGSAFF. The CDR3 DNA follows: TGCAGTGCCAGACAGGGGAGTGCTTTCTTT.

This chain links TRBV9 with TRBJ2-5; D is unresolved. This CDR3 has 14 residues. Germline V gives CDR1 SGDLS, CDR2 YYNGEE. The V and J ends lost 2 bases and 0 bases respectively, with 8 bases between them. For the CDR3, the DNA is TGTGCCAGCAGCGTCGAGACCAACCAAGAGACCCAGTACTTC. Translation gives CASSVETNQETQYF.